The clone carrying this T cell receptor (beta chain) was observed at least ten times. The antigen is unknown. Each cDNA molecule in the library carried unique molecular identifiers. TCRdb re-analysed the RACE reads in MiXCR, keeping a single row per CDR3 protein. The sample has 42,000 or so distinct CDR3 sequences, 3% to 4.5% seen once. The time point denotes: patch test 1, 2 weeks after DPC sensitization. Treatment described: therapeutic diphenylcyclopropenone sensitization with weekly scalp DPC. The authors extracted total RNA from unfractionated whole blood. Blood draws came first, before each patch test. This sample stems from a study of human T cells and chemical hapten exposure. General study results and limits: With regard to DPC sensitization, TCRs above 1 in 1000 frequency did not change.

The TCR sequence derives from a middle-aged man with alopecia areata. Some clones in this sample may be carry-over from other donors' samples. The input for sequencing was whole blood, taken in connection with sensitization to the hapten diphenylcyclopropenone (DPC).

CDR3 loop: CASSLSRLNQPQHF. For the CDR3, the DNA is TGTGCCAGCAGTTTGTCCAGACTTAATCAGCCCCAGCATTTT. This chain links TRBV27 with TRBJ1-5; D is uncertain. CDR1 and CDR2 (germline): MNHEY, SMNVEV (reference sequence). This CDR3 region has 14 residues. V was clipped by 3 bases and J by 4 bases, with 10 bases between them.